This TCR beta chain was sequenced for a study of graft-versus-host responses after intestinal transplantation. The overall study: Each recipient received a multivisceral, liver-intestinal, or isolated intestinal graft. Recipients across the board were started on anti-thymocyte globulin induction, then kept on tacrolimus and steroids for around three years.

In its sample, this clone was seen once. The target antigen is unknown. In germline, CDR1 is SGHKS, CDR2 YYEKEE (reference sequence). V lost 1 base to trimming and J lost 6 bases; unmatched junction nucleotides: 12. The CDR3 loop spans 17 amino acids. Findings and caveats of the study: Ileal or blood samples showed some GvH clones first, and such clones were also found in recipient marrow. Patients who carried graft-donor T cell macrochimerism also had high graft-versus-host to host-versus-graft clonal ratios in their allografts.

TCRdb's copy holds only in-frame clones and misses some; the assay was immunoSEQ multiplex PCR. Of 65,000 to 85,000 clones in the sample, more than 75% were seen once. Sample: unstimulated CD8+ T cells sorted from spleen or lymph node cells, taken before transplant. The sequence was obtained from a human donor who was the organ donor for an intestinal transplant. The gene calls are TRBV5-5 and TRBJ2-7; 11 bases align to TRBD1. CDR3 protein: CASSLWATGTGGGEQYF. The DNA of the CDR3 is TGTGCCAGCAGCTTGTGGGCCACCGGGACAGGGGGTGGCGAGCAGTACTTC.